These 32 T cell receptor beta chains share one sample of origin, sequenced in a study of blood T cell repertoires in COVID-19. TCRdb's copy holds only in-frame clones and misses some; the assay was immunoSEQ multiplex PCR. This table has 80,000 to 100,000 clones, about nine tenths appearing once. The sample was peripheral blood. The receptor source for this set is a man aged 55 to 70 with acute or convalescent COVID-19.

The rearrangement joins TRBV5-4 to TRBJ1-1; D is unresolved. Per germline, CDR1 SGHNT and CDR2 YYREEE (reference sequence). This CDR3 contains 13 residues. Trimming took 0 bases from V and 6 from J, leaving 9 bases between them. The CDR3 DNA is TGTGCCAGCAGCTTGGCCGTCAGTCCTGAAGCTTTCTTT. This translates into CASSLAVSPEAFF.

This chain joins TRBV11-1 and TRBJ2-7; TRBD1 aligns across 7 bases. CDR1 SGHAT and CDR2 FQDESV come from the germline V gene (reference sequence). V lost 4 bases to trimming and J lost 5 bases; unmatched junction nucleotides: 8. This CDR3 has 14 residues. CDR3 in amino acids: CASSSRQGTNEQYF. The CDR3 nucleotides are TGTGCCAGCAGCTCCCGACAGGGAACGAACGAGCAGTACTTC.

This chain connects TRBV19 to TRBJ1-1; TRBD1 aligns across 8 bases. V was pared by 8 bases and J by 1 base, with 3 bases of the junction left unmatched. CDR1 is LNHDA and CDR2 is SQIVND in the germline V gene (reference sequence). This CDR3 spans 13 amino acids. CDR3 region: CASGTGGNTEAFF. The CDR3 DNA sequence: TGTGCCAGTGGGACAGGCGGGAACACTGAAGCTTTCTTT.

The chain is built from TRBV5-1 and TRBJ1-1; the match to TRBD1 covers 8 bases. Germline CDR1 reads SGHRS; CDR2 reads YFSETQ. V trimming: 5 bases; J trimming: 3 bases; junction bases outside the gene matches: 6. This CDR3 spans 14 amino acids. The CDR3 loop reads CASRFQGADTEAFF. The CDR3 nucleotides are TGCGCCAGCAGGTTTCAGGGGGCGGACACTGAAGCTTTCTTT.

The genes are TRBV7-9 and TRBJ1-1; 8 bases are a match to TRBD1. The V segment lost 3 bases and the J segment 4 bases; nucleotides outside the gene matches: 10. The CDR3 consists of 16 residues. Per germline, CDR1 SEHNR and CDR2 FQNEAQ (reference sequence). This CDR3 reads CASSFNGQGSFTEAFF. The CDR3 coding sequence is TGTGCCAGCAGCTTCAACGGACAGGGATCGTTCACTGAAGCTTTCTTT. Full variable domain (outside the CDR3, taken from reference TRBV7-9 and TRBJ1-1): DTGVSQNPRHKITKRGQNVTFRCDPISEHNRLYWYRQTLGQGPEFLTYFQNEAQLEKSRLLSDRFSAERPKGSFSTLEIQRTEQGDSAMYLCASSFNGQGSFTEAFFGQGTRLTVV.

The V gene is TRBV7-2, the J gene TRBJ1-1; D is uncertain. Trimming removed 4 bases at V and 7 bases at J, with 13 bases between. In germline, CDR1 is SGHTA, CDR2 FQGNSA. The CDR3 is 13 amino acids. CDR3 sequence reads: CASSSAGGREAFF. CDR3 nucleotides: TGTGCCAGCAGCTCCGCAGGAGGACGTGAAGCTTTCTTT.

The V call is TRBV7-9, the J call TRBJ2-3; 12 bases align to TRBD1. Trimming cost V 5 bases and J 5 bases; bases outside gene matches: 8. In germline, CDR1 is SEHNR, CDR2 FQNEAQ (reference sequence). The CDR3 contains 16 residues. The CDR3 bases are TGTGCCAGCAGCCCTGCCGGGACAGGGGGCGTAGATACGCAGTATTTT. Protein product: CASSPAGTGGVDTQYF.

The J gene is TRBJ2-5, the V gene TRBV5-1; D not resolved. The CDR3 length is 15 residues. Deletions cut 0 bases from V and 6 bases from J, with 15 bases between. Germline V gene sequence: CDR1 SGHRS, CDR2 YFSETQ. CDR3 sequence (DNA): TGCGCCAGCAGCTTGGCACCCTCGGGTGAAAAGACCCAGTACTTC. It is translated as CASSLAPSGEKTQYF.

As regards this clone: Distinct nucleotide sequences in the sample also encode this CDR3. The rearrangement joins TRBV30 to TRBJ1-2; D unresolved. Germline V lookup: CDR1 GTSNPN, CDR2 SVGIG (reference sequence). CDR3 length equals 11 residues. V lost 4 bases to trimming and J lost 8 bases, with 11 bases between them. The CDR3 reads CAWTRGGGYTF. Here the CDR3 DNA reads TGTGCCTGGACGAGAGGCGGGGGCTACACCTTC.

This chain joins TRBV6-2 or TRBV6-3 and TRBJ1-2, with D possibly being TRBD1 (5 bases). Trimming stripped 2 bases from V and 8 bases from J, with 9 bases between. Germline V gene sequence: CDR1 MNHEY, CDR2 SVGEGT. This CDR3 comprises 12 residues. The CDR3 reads CASSYPGPGYTF. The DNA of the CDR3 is TGTGCCAGCAGTTACCCAGGGCCCGGCTACACCTTC.

The CDR3, as DNA: TGTGCCAGCTCACCACCGTCAACAGGGGGATATGGCTACACCTTC. Encoded protein: CASSPPSTGGYGYTF. The V call is TRBV18, the J call TRBJ1-2; 8 bases are shared with TRBD1. V lost 0 bases to trimming and J lost 5 bases; unmatched junction nucleotides: 5. The germline gives CDR1 KGHSH, CDR2 LQKENI. The CDR3 consists of 15 residues.

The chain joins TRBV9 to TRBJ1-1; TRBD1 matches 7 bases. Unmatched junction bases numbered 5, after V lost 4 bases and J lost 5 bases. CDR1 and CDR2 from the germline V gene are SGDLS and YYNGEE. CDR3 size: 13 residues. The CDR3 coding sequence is TGTGCCAGCAGCTTTGACAGGGATACTGAAGCTTTCTTT. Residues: CASSFDRDTEAFF.

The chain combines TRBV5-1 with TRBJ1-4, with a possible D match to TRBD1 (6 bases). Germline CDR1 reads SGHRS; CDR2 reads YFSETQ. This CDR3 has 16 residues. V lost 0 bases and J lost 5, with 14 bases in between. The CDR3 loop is CASSLAPTTGNEKLFF. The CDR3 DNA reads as TGCGCCAGCAGCTTGGCCCCCACGACAGGAAATGAAAAACTGTTTTTT.

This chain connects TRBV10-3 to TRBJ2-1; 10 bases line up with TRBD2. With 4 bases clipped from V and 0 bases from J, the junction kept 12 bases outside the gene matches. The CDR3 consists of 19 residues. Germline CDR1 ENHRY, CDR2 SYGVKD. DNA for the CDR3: TGTGCCATCAGTGGCAGTAGCGGGGGGCCTTCAAGCTCCTACAATGAGCAGTTCTTC. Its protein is CAISGSSGGPSSSYNEQFF.

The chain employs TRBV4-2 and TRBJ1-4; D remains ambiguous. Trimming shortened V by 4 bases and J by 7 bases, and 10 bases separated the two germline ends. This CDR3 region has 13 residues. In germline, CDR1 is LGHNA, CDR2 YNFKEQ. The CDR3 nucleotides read TGTGCCAGCAGCCCGTTGAGCCCTGAAAAACTGTTTTTT. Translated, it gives CASSPLSPEKLFF.

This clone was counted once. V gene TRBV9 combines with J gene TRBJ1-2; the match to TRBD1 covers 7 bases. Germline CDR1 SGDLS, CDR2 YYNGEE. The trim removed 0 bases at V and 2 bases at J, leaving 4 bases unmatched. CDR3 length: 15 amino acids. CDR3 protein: CASSVGGTVNYGYTF. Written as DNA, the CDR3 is TGTGCCAGCAGCGTAGGCGGGACAGTCAACTATGGCTACACCTTC.

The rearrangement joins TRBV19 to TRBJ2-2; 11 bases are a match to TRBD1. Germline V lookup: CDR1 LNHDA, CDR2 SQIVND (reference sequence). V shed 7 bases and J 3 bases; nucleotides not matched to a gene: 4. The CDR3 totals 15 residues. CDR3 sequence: CASKGTGGYTGELFF. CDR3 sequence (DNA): TGTGCCAGTAAAGGGACAGGGGGATACACCGGGGAGCTGTTTTTT.

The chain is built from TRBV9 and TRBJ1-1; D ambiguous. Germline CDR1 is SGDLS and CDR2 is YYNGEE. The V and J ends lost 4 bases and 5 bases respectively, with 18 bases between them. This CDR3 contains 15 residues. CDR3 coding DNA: TGTGCCAGCAGCCTTGGTGGCTCCCTTCAAACTGAAGCTTTCTTT. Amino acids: CASSLGGSLQTEAFF.

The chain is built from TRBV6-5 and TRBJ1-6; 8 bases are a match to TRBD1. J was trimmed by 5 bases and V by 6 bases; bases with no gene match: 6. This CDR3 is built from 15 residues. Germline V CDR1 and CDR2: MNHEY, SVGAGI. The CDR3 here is CASSLRGLNNSPLHF. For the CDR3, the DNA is TGTGCCAGCAGCCTCAGGGGGCTGAATAATTCACCCCTCCACTTT.

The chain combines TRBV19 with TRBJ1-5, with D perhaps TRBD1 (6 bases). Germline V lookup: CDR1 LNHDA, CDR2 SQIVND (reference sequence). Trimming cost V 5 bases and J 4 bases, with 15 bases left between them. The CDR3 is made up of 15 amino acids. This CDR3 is CASSPPGTPNQPQHF. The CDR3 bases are TGTGCCAGTAGTCCCCCCGGGACACCAAATCAGCCCCAGCATTTT.

The CDR3 reads CASSFDSYGYTF. In DNA, the CDR3 is TGCGCCAGCAGCTTCGACAGCTATGGCTACACCTTC. This chain connects TRBV5-1 to TRBJ1-2, with D perhaps TRBD1 (5 bases). Germline V gives CDR1 SGHRS, CDR2 YFSETQ. The CDR3 length is 12 residues. The ends were cut back, 2 bases at V and 4 bases at J, with 6 bases in the middle.

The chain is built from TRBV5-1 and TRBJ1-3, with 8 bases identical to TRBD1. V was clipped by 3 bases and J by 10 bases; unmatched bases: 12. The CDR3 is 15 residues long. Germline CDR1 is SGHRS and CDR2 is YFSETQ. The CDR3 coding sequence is TGCGCCAGCAGCTGGACACCGGACAGGGTGAGGACCATATATTTT. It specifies CASSWTPDRVRTIYF.

The CDR3 loop reads CASSFGTGGEAFF. The CDR3 DNA reads TGTGCCAGCAGTTTCGGGACAGGGGGTGAAGCTTTCTTT. The V gene is TRBV27, the J gene TRBJ1-1; 11 bases agree with TRBD1. Germline-derived CDR1 and CDR2 are MNHEY and SMNVEV (reference sequence). The length of the CDR3 is 13 residues. Trimming removed 3 bases from V and 7 bases from J; junction bases left unmatched: 1.

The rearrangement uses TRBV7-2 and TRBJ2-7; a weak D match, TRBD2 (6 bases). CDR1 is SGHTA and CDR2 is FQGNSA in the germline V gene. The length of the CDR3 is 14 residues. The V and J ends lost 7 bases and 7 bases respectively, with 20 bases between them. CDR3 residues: CASTLGAGLGEQYF. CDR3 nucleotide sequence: TGTGCCAGCACCCTTGGGGCGGGGTTGGGGGAGCAGTACTTC.

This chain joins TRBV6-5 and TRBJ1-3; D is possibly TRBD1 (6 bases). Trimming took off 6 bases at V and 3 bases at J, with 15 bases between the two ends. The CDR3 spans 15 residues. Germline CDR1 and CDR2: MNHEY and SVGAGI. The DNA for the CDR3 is TGTGCCAGCAGCCAAGACAGGCTCCTTGGAAACACCATATATTTT. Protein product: CASSQDRLLGNTIYF.

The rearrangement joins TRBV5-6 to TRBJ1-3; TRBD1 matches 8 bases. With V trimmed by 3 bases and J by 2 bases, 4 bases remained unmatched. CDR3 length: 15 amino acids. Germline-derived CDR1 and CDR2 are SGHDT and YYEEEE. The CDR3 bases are TGTGCCAGCAGCTCGCTGACAGGGGCTGGAAACACCATATATTTT. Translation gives CASSSLTGAGNTIYF.

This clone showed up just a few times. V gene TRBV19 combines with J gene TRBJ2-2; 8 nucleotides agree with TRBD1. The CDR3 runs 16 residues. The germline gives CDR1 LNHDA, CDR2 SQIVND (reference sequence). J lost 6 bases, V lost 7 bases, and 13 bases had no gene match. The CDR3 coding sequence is TGTGCCAGTAAAGACGGGGCACAGGGGGATTCCGGGGAGCTGTTTTTT. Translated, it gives CASKDGAQGDSGELFF.

The CDR3 sequence: CASRVGGGARETQYF. In nucleotides, the CDR3 is TGTGCCAGTAGGGTCGGCGGGGGGGCCCGGGAGACCCAGTACTTC. The chain links TRBV19 to TRBJ2-5; TRBD2 matches at 9 bases. CDR3 size: 15 residues. J lost 5 bases, V lost 6 bases, and 10 bases had no gene match. Germline V gene lookup returns CDR1 LNHDA and CDR2 SQIVND (reference sequence).

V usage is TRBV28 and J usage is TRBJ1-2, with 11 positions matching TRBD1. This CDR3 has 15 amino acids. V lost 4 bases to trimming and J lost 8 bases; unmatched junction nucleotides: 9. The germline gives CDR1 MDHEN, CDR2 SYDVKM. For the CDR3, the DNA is TGTGCCAGCAGTTCGTTGGGACAGGGGGGATACGGCTACACCTTC. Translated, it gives CASSSLGQGGYGYTF.

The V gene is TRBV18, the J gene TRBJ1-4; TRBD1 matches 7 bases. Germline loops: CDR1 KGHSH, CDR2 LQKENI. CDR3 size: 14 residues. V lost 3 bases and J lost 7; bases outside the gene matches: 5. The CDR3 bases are TGTGCCAGCTCACCTAGGGGGCGCGGTGAAAAACTGTTTTTT. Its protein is CASSPRGRGEKLFF. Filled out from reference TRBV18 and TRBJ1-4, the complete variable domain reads NAGVMQNPRHLVRRRGQEARLRCSPMKGHSHVYWYRQLPEEGLKFMVYLQKENIIDESGMPKERFSAEFPKEGPSILRIQQVVRGDSAAYFCASSPRGRGEKLFFGSGTQLSVL.

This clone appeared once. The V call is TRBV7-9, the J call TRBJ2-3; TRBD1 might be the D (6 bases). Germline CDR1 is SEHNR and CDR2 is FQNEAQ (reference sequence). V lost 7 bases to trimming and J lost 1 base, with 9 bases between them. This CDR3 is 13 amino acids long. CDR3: CASIRQGTDTQYF. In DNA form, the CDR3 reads TGTGCCAGCATTAGACAGGGCACAGATACGCAGTATTTT.

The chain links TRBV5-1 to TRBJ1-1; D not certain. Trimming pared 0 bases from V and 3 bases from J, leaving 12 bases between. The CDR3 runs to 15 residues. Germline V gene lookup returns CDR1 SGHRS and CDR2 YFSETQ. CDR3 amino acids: CASSLDRGSDTEAFF. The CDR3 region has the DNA TGCGCCAGCAGCTTGGACCGGGGAAGCGACACTGAAGCTTTCTTT.